The 13 T cell receptor beta chains listed next were all sequenced from one sample in a study of cytomegalovirus exposure and HLA in healthy donors. In the PCR, 60 Vbeta and 13 Jbeta primers were used. Profiling relied on immunoSEQ multiplex PCR, and the TCRdb table lists in-frame clones only, not all of them. The sample includes 150,000 or so clones, nearly 80% of them seen just once. The sequencing input was PBMCs. The receptors were sampled from a man aged 25 to 40 in good health and CMV-seropositive.

This chain links TRBV7-3 with TRBJ2-7, with D maybe TRBD2 (5 bases). The germline CDR1 and CDR2 sequences are SGHTA and FQGTGA. V gave up 0 bases and J gave up 6 bases, with 9 bases separating them. The CDR3 has 13 residues. The CDR3 is CASSLTGGGEQYF. In nucleotides, the CDR3 is TGTGCCAGCAGCTTAACAGGAGGAGGCGAGCAGTACTTC. Combining the CDR3 with reference TRBV7-3 and TRBJ2-7 gives the whole variable domain GAGVSQTPSNKVTEKGKYVELRCDPISGHTALYWYRQSLGQGPEFLIYFQGTGAADDSGLPNDRFFAVRPEGSVSTLKIQRTERGDSAVYLCASSLTGGGEQYFGPGTRLTVT.

The V call is TRBV5-4, the J call TRBJ2-7, with D possibly TRBD1 on 5 matching bases. With 4 bases removed from V and 1 base from J, the gap between germline ends came to 6 bases. The CDR3 has 12 residues. Germline V gives CDR1 SGHNT, CDR2 YYREEE (reference sequence). CDR3 in amino acids: CASSRGSYEQYF. The CDR3 coding sequence is TGTGCCAGCAGCAGGGGATCCTACGAGCAGTACTTC. The whole variable domain, filled in from reference TRBV5-4 and TRBJ2-7, reads ETGVTQSPTHLIKTRGQQVTLRCSSQSGHNTVSWYQQALGQGPQFIFQYYREEENGRGNFPPRFSGLQFPNYSSELNVNALELDDSALYLCASSRGSYEQYFGPGTRLTVT.

The chain couples TRBV30 to TRBJ1-3; D perhaps matches TRBD1 (5 bases). V was cut by 0 bases and J by 0 bases, with 12 bases left in between. CDR3 length: 16 residues. Germline V gives CDR1 GTSNPN, CDR2 SVGIG (reference sequence). The CDR3 protein is CAWSVEVGHSGNTIYF. In DNA form, the CDR3 reads TGTGCCTGGAGTGTTGAGGTTGGACACTCTGGAAACACCATATATTTT.

This clone was counted a few times. J is TRBJ1-2 and V is TRBV5-1; D remains ambiguous. The germline V and J ends were trimmed by 0 bases and 1 base, with 10 bases remaining between them. Germline CDR1 is SGHRS and CDR2 is YFSETQ. The CDR3 contains 15 residues. DNA for the CDR3: TGCGCCAGCAGCTTGGCTGTCCCTAATAACTATGGCTACACCTTC. It codes for CASSLAVPNNYGYTF.

The chain has TRBV5-1 and TRBJ2-1, with 10 nucleotides matching TRBD2. This CDR3 region has 15 residues. With 4 bases clipped from V and 8 bases from J, the junction kept 9 bases outside the gene matches. Per germline, CDR1 SGHRS and CDR2 YFSETQ. CDR3 in amino acids: CASSRNSGRFDEQFF. The DNA for the CDR3 is TGCGCCAGCAGCAGAAATAGCGGGAGGTTCGATGAGCAGTTCTTC.

The chain combines TRBV27 with TRBJ1-2, with 8 bases lining up with TRBD1. CDR1 and CDR2 from the germline V gene are MNHEY and SMNVEV (reference sequence). The CDR3 consists of 14 residues. Unmatched junction bases numbered 4, after V lost 5 bases and J lost 2 bases. The CDR3 reads CASSLRTGNYGYTF. The CDR3 DNA reads as TGTGCCAGCAGTCTCCGGACAGGGAACTATGGCTACACCTTC.

This chain connects TRBV7-2 to TRBJ1-5; maybe TRBD1 (6 bases). The ends were cut back, 1 base at V and 11 bases at J, with 12 bases in the middle. Looked up from germline, CDR1 is SGHTA and CDR2 is FQGNSA. The CDR3 is 13 amino acids. The CDR3 is CASSLESQGTQHF. In DNA, the CDR3 is TGTGCCAGCAGCTTAGAATCGCAGGGGACCCAGCATTTT.

The V and J genes are TRBV4-2 and TRBJ2-1, with 9 bases matching TRBD2. The germline CDR1 and CDR2 sequences are LGHNA and YNFKEQ. J was trimmed by 9 bases and V by 1 base; bases with no gene match: 1. The CDR3 covers 13 residues. CDR3 protein: CASSQVAGAEQFF. The CDR3, as DNA: TGTGCCAGCAGCCAAGTAGCGGGAGCTGAGCAGTTCTTC.

V usage is TRBV6-1 and J usage is TRBJ2-1; D gene uncertain. Germline-derived CDR1 and CDR2 are MNHNS and SASEGT. V lost 2 bases, J lost 6 bases, and 11 bases lay in between. The CDR3 has 14 residues. The CDR3 here is CASSERSAGNEQFF. In nucleotides, the CDR3 is TGTGCCAGCAGTGAAAGGTCGGCAGGCAATGAGCAGTTCTTC.

The chain has TRBV5-1 and TRBJ1-2; D unclear. Germline assignment: CDR1 SGHRS and CDR2 YFSETQ. CDR3 length equals 12 residues. The V and J ends lost 0 bases and 10 bases respectively, with 10 bases between them. This chain's CDR3 is CASSLGGEVYTF. DNA for the CDR3: TGCGCCAGCAGCTTGGGTGGCGAGGTCTACACCTTC.

The chain employs TRBV28 and TRBJ1-5, with 8 nucleotides matching TRBD1. This CDR3 comprises 16 residues. CDR1 MDHEN and CDR2 SYDVKM come from the germline V gene. Trimming cost V 6 bases and J 0 bases; bases outside gene matches: 7. Written as DNA, the CDR3 is TGTGCCAGCAGCTCCGACGGACAGGGTAGCAATCAGCCCCAGCATTTT. Its protein is CASSSDGQGSNQPQHF.

J is TRBJ2-7 and V is TRBV6-1; D possibly corresponds to TRBD2 (6 bases). Trimming shortened V by 8 bases and J by 4 bases, and 15 bases separated the two germline ends. This CDR3 contains 13 residues. Germline values: CDR1 MNHNS, CDR2 SASEGT. The CDR3 DNA reads TGTGCCAGCCGAAAGACTAGTCAGTACGAGCAGTACTTC. It translates to CASRKTSQYEQYF.

This clone is a singleton in its sample. V usage is TRBV7-9 and J usage is TRBJ2-5; a possible D gene is TRBD2 (6 bases). V lost 2 bases, J lost 5 bases, and 12 bases lay in between. From germline, CDR1 is SEHNR and CDR2 FQNEAQ (reference sequence). There are 14 residues in the CDR3. The CDR3, as DNA: TGTGCCAGCAGCTTATTGAGGGCGGGGGAGACCCAGTACTTC. Its translation is CASSLLRAGETQYF.